Each of the 25 T cell receptor beta chains below was sequenced from the same sample in a study of shared clonotypes between healthy human individuals. CD45RO-negative cells were positively selected for CCR7, leaving out terminally differentiated effector memory CD45RA+ cells. The protocol was immunoSEQ multiplex PCR, while the TCRdb copy is restricted to in-frame clones and leaves out a portion. The sample consists of about 2,200,000 clones, approximately 94% of them appearing once. What was sequenced was naive CD8+ T cells from PBMCs. The receptors shown here come from a man younger than 35 in good health. Some clones in this sample may be carry-over from other donors' samples.

The chain employs TRBV6-5 and TRBJ1-4; tentative D call: TRBD1 (6 bases). The CDR3 runs 15 residues. Germline V gene sequence: CDR1 MNHEY, CDR2 SVGAGI. The ends were cut back, 5 bases at V and 8 bases at J, with 18 bases in the middle. The CDR3 loop reads CASSGEGQFPEKLFF. The CDR3 bases are TGTGCCAGCAGTGGGGAAGGACAGTTCCCCGAAAAACTGTTTTTT.

The V call is TRBV10-3, the J call TRBJ2-7, with TRBD2 as a possible D gene (6 bases). This CDR3 has 13 amino acids. CDR1 and CDR2 (germline): ENHRY, SYGVKD. V shed 8 bases and J shed 4 bases, with 15 bases lying between them. CDR3 nucleotide sequence: TGTGCCATCGGAGTCGGAGGGACGTACGAGCAGTACTTC. Encoded protein: CAIGVGGTYEQYF.

The V and J genes are TRBV7-9 and TRBJ1-2, with 9 nucleotides matching TRBD1. This CDR3 comprises 15 residues. CDR1 and CDR2 from the germline V gene are SEHNR and FQNEAQ (reference sequence). Trimming at V came to 5 bases and at J to 7 bases, leaving 11 bases not matched to a gene. CDR3 DNA sequence: TGTGCCAGCAGCGGCCGGGACAGGGATGGGAGTGGCTACACCTTC. It encodes CASSGRDRDGSGYTF.

The chain is built from TRBV6-5 and TRBJ2-7; tentatively, D is TRBD1 (6 bases). Germline CDR1 and CDR2: MNHEY and SVGAGI. The CDR3 runs 15 residues. V lost 5 bases and J lost 2, with 16 bases in between. The CDR3 reads CASSASTGWAYEQYF. As DNA, the CDR3 is TGTGCCAGCAGTGCCAGCACAGGGTGGGCCTACGAGCAGTACTTC.

This chain links TRBV4-1 with TRBJ2-3; TRBD1 agrees at 10 bases. The CDR3 contains 17 residues. CDR1 is MGHRA and CDR2 is YSYEKL in the germline V gene. Unmatched junction bases numbered 10, after V lost 3 bases and J lost 4 bases. The CDR3 DNA reads as TGCGCCAGCAGCCAGGGGCCCGGGACAGGGGAGGCAGATACGCAGTATTTT. This gives the protein CASSQGPGTGEADTQYF.

The rearrangement links TRBV7-9 to TRBJ1-2; TRBD1 aligns across 7 bases. V shed 4 bases, J shed 8 bases, and the junction held 4 bases outside the gene matches. CDR3 length equals 12 residues. Germline V lookup: CDR1 SEHNR, CDR2 FQNEAQ (reference sequence). The CDR3 DNA reads as TGTGCCAGCAGCTCCAACAGGGGCGGCTACACCTTC. Amino acid sequence: CASSSNRGGYTF.

V and J are TRBV5-1 and TRBJ2-7; 8 bases line up with TRBD1. The CDR3 runs to 16 residues. With 3 bases clipped from V and 0 bases from J, the junction kept 8 bases outside the gene matches. CDR1 is SGHRS and CDR2 is YFSETQ in the germline V gene. Here the CDR3 reads CASSSNRGTTSYEQYF. In nucleotides, the CDR3 is TGCGCCAGCAGCTCGAACAGGGGGACCACCTCCTACGAGCAGTACTTC.

The chain combines TRBV14 with TRBJ2-1; 8 positions match TRBD1. The CDR3 spans 14 residues. The V gene's germline CDR1 is SGHDN and CDR2 FVKESK. The V and J ends lost 3 bases and 4 bases, in that order; junction bases with no gene match: 2. The CDR3 DNA reads TGTGCCAGCAGCCATCGGGACAGGTACAATGAGCAGTTCTTC. Residues: CASSHRDRYNEQFF.

The chain has TRBV6-5 and TRBJ2-7, with D hard to call. The CDR3 loop spans 15 amino acids. Per germline, CDR1 MNHEY and CDR2 SVGAGI. Trimming removed 0 bases from V and 2 bases from J, with 11 bases in between. The CDR3 DNA reads as TGTGCCAGCAGTTACTCGGTACGTGGGACCTACGAGCAGTACTTC. This translates into CASSYSVRGTYEQYF.

This sequence joins TRBV27 and TRBJ2-3; either TRBD1 or TRBD2 may fit D (6 bases each). Germline CDR1 is MNHEY and CDR2 is SMNVEV (reference sequence). This CDR3 comprises 17 residues. V was shortened by 5 bases and J by 0 bases, with 18 bases between the two germline ends. CDR3 bases: TGTGCCAGCAGTCCAACAGGGACTTCAACTAGCACAGATACGCAGTATTTT. Translation gives CASSPTGTSTSTDTQYF.

The chain couples TRBV18 to TRBJ2-7; TRBD2 might be the D (5 bases). The CDR3 length is 15 residues. V dropped 6 bases and J dropped 5 bases, with 20 bases sitting between them. Germline CDR1 KGHSH, CDR2 LQKENI. The CDR3 nucleotides read TGTGCCAGCTCCCAGGCCGGTCTAGCAAACCACGAGCAGTACTTC. Translating it yields CASSQAGLANHEQYF.

The gene calls are TRBV6-7 and TRBJ1-5; TRBD1 matches at 7 bases. TRBV6-7 is assigned to the ORF class and has an uncertain function. The CDR3 length is 15 residues. The V segment lost 7 bases and the J segment 0 bases; nucleotides outside the gene matches: 6. CDR3 amino acids: CASIHRGGSNQPQHF. In nucleotides, the CDR3 is TGTGCCAGCATCCACAGGGGTGGTAGCAATCAGCCCCAGCATTTT.

V usage is TRBV7-3 and J usage is TRBJ2-6; D may be TRBD1 (6 bases). Per germline, CDR1 SGHTA and CDR2 FQGTGA. V was shortened by 1 base and J by 0 bases, with 13 bases between the two germline ends. The CDR3 extends over 18 amino acids. The DNA of the CDR3 is TGTGCCAGCAGCTTAAGTGCAGGGGTGGGCTCTGGGGCCAACGTCCTGACTTTC. Translating gives CASSLSAGVGSGANVLTF.

CDR3 region: CASSPGTSIYNEQFF. The CDR3 nucleotides read TGTGCCAGTAGCCCCGGGACTAGCATCTACAATGAGCAGTTCTTC. V is TRBV19 and J is TRBJ2-1, with TRBD2 matching over 9 bases. Per the germline V gene, CDR1 is LNHDA and CDR2 is SQIVND (reference sequence). Losses at the gene ends were 6 bases for V and 3 bases for J; bases not matched to a gene: 6. CDR3 size: 15 residues.

This chain links TRBV28 with TRBJ2-3, with TRBD2 matching over 7 bases. CDR3 size: 15 residues. Losses at the gene ends were 3 bases for V and 1 base for J; bases not matched to a gene: 4. Germline V gives CDR1 MDHEN, CDR2 SYDVKM. The CDR3 nucleotides are TGTGCCAGCAGTTTTTGGCTAGCGGGCACAGATACGCAGTATTTT. It is translated as CASSFWLAGTDTQYF.

The gene calls are TRBV28 and TRBJ1-1; 7 bases fit TRBD1. Germline CDR1 reads MDHEN; CDR2 reads SYDVKM. The CDR3 length is 14 residues. The ends lost 6 bases at V and 1 base at J; junction bases unmatched: 5. Here the CDR3 DNA reads TGTGCCAGCAGAGGGACAGCGTGGAACACTGAAGCTTTCTTT. Its protein product is CASRGTAWNTEAFF.

The chain is built from TRBV19 and TRBJ1-5; TRBD1 agrees at 10 bases. The CDR3 has 16 residues. V was pared by 5 bases and J by 6 bases, with 10 bases of the junction left unmatched. Germline V gene lookup returns CDR1 LNHDA and CDR2 SQIVND (reference sequence). CDR3 nucleotides: TGTGCCAGTAGTCCCTATATGACAGGGGGCGTTCAGCCCCAGCATTTT. Translation: CASSPYMTGGVQPQHF.

The chain combines TRBV27 with TRBJ1-1; 9 bases align to TRBD1. Trimming took 5 bases from V and 5 from J; bases not matched to a gene: 12. There are 16 residues in the CDR3. Germline loops: CDR1 MNHEY, CDR2 SMNVEV (reference sequence). CDR3 protein: CASSPATGGRGTEAFF. CDR3 nucleotide sequence: TGTGCCAGCAGTCCCGCGACAGGGGGAAGGGGTACTGAAGCTTTCTTT.

The chain uses TRBV2 and TRBJ2-7, with 9 bases matching TRBD1. Germline assignment: CDR1 SNHLY and CDR2 FYNNEI. V was clipped by 8 bases and J by 5 bases; unmatched bases: 10. CDR3 length: 14 residues. This chain's CDR3 is CASQPGTGFHEQYF. CDR3 in DNA: TGTGCCAGCCAACCCGGGACAGGGTTCCACGAGCAGTACTTC.

This sequence joins TRBV5-1 and TRBJ2-1; D is uncertain. Germline lookup yields CDR1 SGHRS and CDR2 YFSETQ. V was cut by 3 bases and J by 6 bases, with 7 bases left in between. The CDR3 runs 12 residues. The CDR3 spells CASSWVSNEQFF. In DNA, the CDR3 is TGCGCCAGCAGCTGGGTAAGCAATGAGCAGTTCTTC.

The chain uses TRBV20-1 and TRBJ2-1; D is possibly TRBD2 (6 bases). Germline CDR1 reads DFQATT; CDR2 reads SNEGSKA (reference sequence). V gave up 6 bases and J gave up 14 bases, with 14 bases separating them. This CDR3 is 10 amino acids long. The CDR3 sequence: CSAGDGEEFF. The CDR3 nucleotides are TGCAGTGCGGGCGACGGGGAGGAGTTCTTC.

The CDR3 DNA sequence: TGTGCCAGCAGCTTAGAGTGGGGGGCCTACGAGCAGTACTTC. Its translation: CASSLEWGAYEQYF. V is TRBV7-8 and J is TRBJ2-7; TRBD2 is a possible D gene (6 bases). From germline, CDR1 is SGHVS and CDR2 FQNEAQ. The CDR3 sequence is 14 residues long. V gave up 1 base and J gave up 2 bases, with 9 bases separating them.

The chain has TRBV4-1 and TRBJ2-3; 11 bases align to TRBD2. The CDR3 sequence is 15 residues long. The germline V gene encodes CDR1 MGHRA and CDR2 YSYEKL. Trimming removed 8 bases from V and 4 bases from J; junction bases left unmatched: 8. The CDR3 here is CASGVLAGGPDTQYF. The DNA of the CDR3 is TGCGCCAGCGGCGTTCTAGCGGGAGGCCCAGATACGCAGTATTTT.

This rearrangement joins TRBV5-1 to TRBJ1-4; no reliable D call. The length of the CDR3 is 17 residues. The germline CDR1 and CDR2 sequences are SGHRS and YFSETQ. With 0 bases removed from V and 0 bases from J, the gap between germline ends came to 12 bases. The CDR3 region is CASSLGRRDATNEKLFF. The CDR3 DNA sequence: TGCGCCAGCAGCTTGGGTCGGAGAGACGCAACTAATGAAAAACTGTTTTTT.

This clone was observed a single time. The chain couples TRBV27 to TRBJ1-2; 7 nucleotides match TRBD1. The CDR3 spans 12 residues. Looked up from germline, CDR1 is MNHEY and CDR2 is SMNVEV (reference sequence). The V gene end was trimmed by 8 bases and the J gene end by 4 bases; junction bases not matched to a gene: 4. The CDR3: CASGDSIYGYTF. In DNA, the CDR3 is TGTGCCAGCGGGGACAGTATCTATGGCTACACCTTC.